These T cell receptor beta chains were read from a single sample in a study of blood T cell repertoires in COVID-19. The repertoire was sequenced with immunoSEQ multiplex PCR; TCRdb's copy has only in-frame clones and lacks some. The repertoire holds around 300,000 clones, with 80% to 90% as singletons. The sequenced sample was PBMCs or T cells enriched from blood (not recorded which). These receptors originate from a woman aged 18-29 years who had recovered from COVID-19. CDR3s include the opening cysteine and the closing phenylalanine or tryptophan. The D gene is left open where the match is weak. Not all rows give a size; the values are once, few, many and, for expanded clones, a class.

TRBJ2-5,TRBV5-3,-,-,TGTGCCAGAACGTGTGCGAAAGAGACCCAGTACTTC,CARTCAKETQYF
TRBJ1-1,TRBV5-8,-,TRBD1,TGTGCCAGCAGCGCGGGACAGGGGAGAGCAGGGGACACTGAAGCTTTCTTT,CASSAGQGRAGDTEAFF
TRBJ2-5,TRBV15,few,-,TGTGCCACCAGCAGAGAGCTTGGAAGGTCACAGGAGACCCAGTACTTC,CATSRELGRSQETQYF
TRBJ2-2,TRBV4-2,once,-,TGTGCCAGCAGCCAAGATAGTAGGCAGGGCGAGGCCGGGGAGCTGTTTTTT,CASSQDSRQGEAGELFF
TRBJ2-7,TRBV3-1/TRBV3-2,-,-,TGTGCCAGCAGCCAGGAGTTATACGAGCAGTACTTC,CASSQELYEQYF
TRBJ2-5,TRBV6-9,once,-,TGTGCCAGCAGCTTGCCGGGGGAAGAGACCCAGTACTTC,CASSLPGEETQYF
TRBJ2-1,TRBV7-8,-,-,TGTGCCAGCAGCTTAGGGGAGGTGGGACTCGCCCCCTACAATGAGCAGTTCTTC,CASSLGEVGLAPYNEQFF
TRBJ1-2,TRBV29-1,once,-,TGCAGCGTCGACGACAGTAACTATGGCTACACCTTC,CSVDDSNYGYTF
TRBJ2-1,TRBV18,-,-,TGTGCCAGCTCACCATTTTCCAGGGAATTCTACAATGAGCAGTTCTTC,CASSPFSREFYNEQFF
TRBJ1-1,TRBV10-3,-,TRBD1,TGTGCCATCAGCGCAGGGGACAGGGCGAACACTGAAGCTTTCTTT,CAISAGDRANTEAFF
TRBJ2-3,TRBV5-1,once,-,TGCGCCAGCAGCTGGACAACTAGCACAGATACGCAGTATTTT,CASSWTTSTDTQYF
TRBJ1-2,TRBV27,-,TRBD1,TGTGCCGGTCAGGGGGCGGAAGGCTACACCTTC,CAGQGAEGYTF
TRBJ1-2,TRBV7-9,-,-,TGTGCCAGCAGCTTAGCCCCAGGGGCCCTCTATGGCTACACCTTC,CASSLAPGALYGYTF
TRBJ2-2,TRBV4-1,-,TRBD2,TGCGCCAGCAGCCAAGACTCGGGACTAGCGGGGTCAACCACCGGGGAGCTGTTTTTT,CASSQDSGLAGSTTGELFF
TRBJ2-3,TRBV6-4,-,TRBD2,TGTGCCAGCAGTGACGGGTCTAGCGGGTTTCGTGCGCAGTATTTT,CASSDGSSGFRAQYF
TRBJ1-1,TRBV7-3,-,-,TGTGCCAGCAGCTTAGGGGGAGGGAACACTGAAGCTTTCTTT,CASSLGGGNTEAFF